This T cell receptor (beta chain) was captured by sequencing in a study of shared clonotypes between healthy human individuals. The data were produced by immunoSEQ multiplex PCR, yet TCRdb's version contains in-frame clones alone and is incomplete. The table records 1,400,000 or so clones, 98% to 99% of them present only once. Per germline, CDR1 SGHAT and CDR2 FQNNGV. Trimming at V came to 3 bases and at J to 5 bases, leaving 8 bases not matched to a gene. The CDR3 has 17 residues. The V call is TRBV11-2, the J call TRBJ2-1; 12 bases align to TRBD2. Sample: naive CD4+ T cells sorted from blood. Sample subset: CD45RA+ positively selected. This receptor was identified in a man aged 25 to 45 in good health. The CDR3 DNA is TGTGCCAGCAGCTTGCCTAGCGGGAGGGCCGGTGACAATGAGCAGTTCTTC. Amino acids: CASSLPSGRAGDNEQFF.